This is a list of T cell receptor beta chains from one sample in a study of blood T cell repertoires in COVID-19. The data were produced by immunoSEQ multiplex PCR, yet TCRdb's version contains in-frame clones alone and is incomplete. The sample holds fewer than 250,000 clones, roughly 80% seen once. The sample consisted of peripheral blood. The receptors were sampled from an elderly woman with acute or convalescent COVID-19. Both conserved end residues are part of each CDR3. The D gene is left open where the match is weak. The size of a clone is reported for some rows only, either as once, few or many, or as a class for expanded clones.

>-|TRBJ1-6|TRBV5-4|TRBD1
TGTGCCAGCAGCTTAGGACAGGGCAATAATTCACCCCTCCACTTT
CASSLGQGNNSPLHF
>-|TRBJ2-7|TRBV7-9|-
TGTGCCAGCAGCTTAGGCGGGATCAGCTCCTACGAGCAGTACTTC
CASSLGGISSYEQYF
>-|TRBJ2-3|TRBV9|-
TGTGCCAGCAGCGTAGAGGGGCTGCCGTCAGTGACAACGCAGTATTTT
CASSVEGLPSVTTQYF
>-|TRBJ1-1|TRBV7-2|-
TGTGCCAGCAGTCGTACAGGATTGAACACTGAAGCTTTCTTT
CASSRTGLNTEAFF
>-|TRBJ1-5|TRBV12-2|-
TGTGCAAGTCGCTTAGAAGGGACACCTCCTCTGTACAATCAGCCCCAGCATTTT
CASRLEGTPPLYNQPQHF
>-|TRBJ2-3|TRBV30|TRBD2
TGTGCCTGGAGTGTGTTGGCGGGAGCAGTAGATACGCAGTATTTT
CAWSVLAGAVDTQYF
>-|TRBJ2-2|TRBV6-1|-
TGTGCCAGCAGTGAAACATTGAACACCGGGGAGCTGTTTTTT
CASSETLNTGELFF
>once|TRBJ2-7|TRBV6-4|TRBD2
TGTGCCAGCAGTGAGGCAAGCGGGAGTGGAGAGCAGTACTTC
CASSEASGSGEQYF
>-|TRBJ2-5|TRBV5-6|-
TGTGCCAGCAGCTTGGCTGGCGGGGAAGAGACCCAGTACTTC
CASSLAGGEETQYF
>-|TRBJ1-2|TRBV19|-
TGTGCCAGTAGTATATCCGGTGGTTACTATGGCTACACCTTC
CASSISGGYYGYTF
>-|TRBJ2-7|TRBV6-5|-
TGTGCCAGCAGACTAGCCGCCTACGAGCAGTACTTC
CASRLAAYEQYF
>few|TRBJ2-3|TRBV18|TRBD1
TGTGCCAGCTCACGGGGACAGGATGGCACAGATACGCAGTATTTT
CASSRGQDGTDTQYF
>-|TRBJ2-2|TRBV19|TRBD1
TGTGCCAGTAGCGAGACAGGGGGCGGCGGGGAGCTGTTTTTT
CASSETGGGGELFF
>-|TRBJ2-3|TRBV28|-
TGTGCCAGCAGGACGGGAGGCACAGATACGCAGTATTTT
CASRTGGTDTQYF
>-|TRBJ2-2|TRBV10-3|TRBD2
TGTGCCATCAGTGAGTCTCTAGCGGGTGAAGGGACCGGGGAGCTGTTTTTT
CAISESLAGEGTGELFF
>-|TRBJ2-5|TRBV5-6|TRBD2
TGTGCCAGCAGTCGCGCCGGGACTAGCAAAGAGACCCAGTACTTC
CASSRAGTSKETQYF
>-|TRBJ1-3|TRBV15|-
TGTGCCACCAGCAGAGCGGGGGGAGGAAACACCATATATTTT
CATSRAGGGNTIYF
>-|TRBJ2-1|TRBV30|TRBD1
TGTGCCTGGGCTCCCCTGGGACAGGGGAATGAGCAGTTCTTC
CAWAPLGQGNEQFF
>-|TRBJ1-1|TRBV29-1|TRBD1
TGCAGCGTGGGACAGTCAAACACTGAAGCTTTCTTT
CSVGQSNTEAFF
>-|TRBJ1-4|TRBV5-8|-
TGTGCCAGCAGCCCGTTGACAGGATTCCATTTT
CASSPLTGFHF
>-|TRBJ2-7|TRBV29-1|-
TGCAGCGTCCAGAGGGATTACGGGAGTTCCGACGAGCAGTACTTC
CSVQRDYGSSDEQYF
>-|TRBJ2-7|TRBV18|-
TGTGCCAGCTCACCAGTCCCCTCAAGGACAGACTCCTACGAGCAGTACTTC
CASSPVPSRTDSYEQYF
>-|TRBJ1-2|TRBV19|-
TGTGCCAGTAGCCCCACAGGGACGCGTGGCTACACCTTC
CASSPTGTRGYTF
>-|TRBJ1-1|TRBV18|-
TGTGCCAGCTCACCCATGAACACTGAAGCTTTCTTT
CASSPMNTEAFF
>-|TRBJ2-1|TRBV6-5|-
TGTGCCAGCAGCAAACCGGGACTTTCTTACAATGAGCAGTTCTTC
CASSKPGLSYNEQFF
>-|TRBJ1-1|TRBV11-2|-
TGTGCCAGCAGCTTAGGAGGGAACACTGAAGCTTTCTTT
CASSLGGNTEAFF
>once|TRBJ2-1|TRBV2|TRBD2
TGTGCCAGCAGTGCCTATACTAGCGGTGAGCAGTTCTTC
CASSAYTSGEQFF
>-|TRBJ2-1|TRBV14|TRBD2
TGTGCCAGCAGTCTGGGACTAGCGATCAATGAGCAGTTCTTC
CASSLGLAINEQFF
>-|TRBJ1-2|TRBV19|-
TGTGCCAGTAGTACAGCTGGACAGCGGAGTTCTTGGTATGGCTACACCTTC
CASSTAGQRSSWYGYTF